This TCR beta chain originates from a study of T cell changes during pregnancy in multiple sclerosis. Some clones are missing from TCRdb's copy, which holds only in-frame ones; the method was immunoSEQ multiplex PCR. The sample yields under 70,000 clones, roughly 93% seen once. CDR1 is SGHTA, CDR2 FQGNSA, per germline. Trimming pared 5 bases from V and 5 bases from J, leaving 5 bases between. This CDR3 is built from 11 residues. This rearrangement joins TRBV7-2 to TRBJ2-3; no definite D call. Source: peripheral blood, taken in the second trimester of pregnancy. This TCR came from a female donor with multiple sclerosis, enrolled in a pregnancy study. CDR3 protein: CASSPVDTQYF. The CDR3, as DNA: TGTGCCAGCAGCCCCGTAGATACGCAGTATTTT.